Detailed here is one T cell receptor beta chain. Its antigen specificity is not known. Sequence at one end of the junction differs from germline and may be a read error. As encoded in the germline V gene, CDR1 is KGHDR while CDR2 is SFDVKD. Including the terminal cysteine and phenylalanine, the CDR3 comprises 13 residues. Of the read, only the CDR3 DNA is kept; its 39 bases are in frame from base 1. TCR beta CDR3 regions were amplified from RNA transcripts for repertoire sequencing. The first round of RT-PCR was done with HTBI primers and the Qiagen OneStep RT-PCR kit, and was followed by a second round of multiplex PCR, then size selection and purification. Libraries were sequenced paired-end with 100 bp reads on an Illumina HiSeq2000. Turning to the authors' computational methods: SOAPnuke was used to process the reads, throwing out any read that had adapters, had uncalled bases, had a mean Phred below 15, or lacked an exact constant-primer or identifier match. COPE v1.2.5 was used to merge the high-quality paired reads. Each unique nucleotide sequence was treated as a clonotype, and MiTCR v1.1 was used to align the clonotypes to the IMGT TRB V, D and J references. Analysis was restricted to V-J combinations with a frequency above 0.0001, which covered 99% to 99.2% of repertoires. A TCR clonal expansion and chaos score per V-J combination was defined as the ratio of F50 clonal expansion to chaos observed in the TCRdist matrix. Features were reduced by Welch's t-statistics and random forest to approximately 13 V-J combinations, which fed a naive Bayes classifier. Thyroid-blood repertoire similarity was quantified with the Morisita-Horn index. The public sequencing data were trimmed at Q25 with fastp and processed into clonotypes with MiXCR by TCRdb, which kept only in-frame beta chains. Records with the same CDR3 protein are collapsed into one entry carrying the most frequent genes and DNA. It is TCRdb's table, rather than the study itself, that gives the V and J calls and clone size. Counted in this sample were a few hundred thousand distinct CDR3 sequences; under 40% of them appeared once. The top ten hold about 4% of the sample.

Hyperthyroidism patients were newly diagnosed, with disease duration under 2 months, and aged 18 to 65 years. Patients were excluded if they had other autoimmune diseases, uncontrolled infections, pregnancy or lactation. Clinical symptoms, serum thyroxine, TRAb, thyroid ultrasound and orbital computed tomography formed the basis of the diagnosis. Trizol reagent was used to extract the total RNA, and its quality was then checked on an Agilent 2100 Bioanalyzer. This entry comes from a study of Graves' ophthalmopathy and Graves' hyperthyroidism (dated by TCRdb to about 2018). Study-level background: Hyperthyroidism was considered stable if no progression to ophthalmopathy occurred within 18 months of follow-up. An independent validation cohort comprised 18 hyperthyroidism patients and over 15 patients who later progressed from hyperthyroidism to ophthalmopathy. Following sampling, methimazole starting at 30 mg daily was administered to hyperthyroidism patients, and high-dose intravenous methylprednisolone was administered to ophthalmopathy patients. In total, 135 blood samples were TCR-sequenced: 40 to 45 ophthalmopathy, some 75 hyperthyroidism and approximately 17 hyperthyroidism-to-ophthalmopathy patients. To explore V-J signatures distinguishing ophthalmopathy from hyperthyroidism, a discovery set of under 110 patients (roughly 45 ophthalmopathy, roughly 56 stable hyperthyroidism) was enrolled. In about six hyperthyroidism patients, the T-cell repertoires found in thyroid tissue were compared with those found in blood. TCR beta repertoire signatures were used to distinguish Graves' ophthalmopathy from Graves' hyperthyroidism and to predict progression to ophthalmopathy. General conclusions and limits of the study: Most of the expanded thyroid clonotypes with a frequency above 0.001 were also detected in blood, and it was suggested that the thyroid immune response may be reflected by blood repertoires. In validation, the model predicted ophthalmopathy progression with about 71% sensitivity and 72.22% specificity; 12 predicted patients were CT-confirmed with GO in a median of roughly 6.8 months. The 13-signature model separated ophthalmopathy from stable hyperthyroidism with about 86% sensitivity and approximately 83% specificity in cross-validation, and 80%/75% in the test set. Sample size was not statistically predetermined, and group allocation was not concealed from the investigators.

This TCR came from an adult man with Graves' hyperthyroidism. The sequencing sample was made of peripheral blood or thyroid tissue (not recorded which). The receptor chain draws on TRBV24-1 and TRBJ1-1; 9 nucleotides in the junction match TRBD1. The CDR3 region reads CAARGQGNTEAFF. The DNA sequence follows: TGTGCCGCCAGGGGACAGGGGAACACTGAAGCTTTCTTT.